This T cell receptor (beta chain) was captured by sequencing in a study of blood T cell repertoires in COVID-19. The CDR3 has 14 amino acids. J was trimmed by 6 bases and V by 3 bases; bases with no gene match: 7. The germline V gene has CDR1 SGHRS and CDR2 YFSETQ. Produced via immunoSEQ multiplex PCR; TCRdb's table is partial and in-frame only. The sample records tens of thousands of clones, 87% being singletons. It was during active infection that Seattle patients were enrolled and then longitudinally followed. Sequences were obtained from peripheral blood. V gene TRBV5-1 combines with J gene TRBJ2-7, with 9 positions matching TRBD1. The sequence was collected from a woman aged 50 to 65 with COVID-19, enrolled during active disease. The CDR3: CASSSRTGVSEQYF. In DNA, the CDR3 is TGCGCCAGCAGCTCCAGGACAGGGGTGAGCGAGCAGTACTTC.